The clone carrying this TCR beta chain was counted ten times or more. No antigen is known for it. From about 400 ng of RNA, a library with molecular barcoded alpha/delta and beta/gamma adaptors was made. MiXCR, applied by TCRdb to the reads, yields one record per CDR3 protein. The repertoire includes 100,000 to 150,000 distinct CDR3 sequences, approximately 13% of them detected once, and roughly 9.6% sits in the top ten. J was trimmed by 1 base and V by 5 bases; bases with no gene match: 10. From germline, CDR1 is SEHNR and CDR2 FQNEAQ (reference sequence). The CDR3 sequence is 17 residues long. This entry is derived from a study of read filtering for tumor transcriptome and immune sequencing. Study results and limitations: Single-read clonotypes: about 81.9% of IR-seq clonotypes (roughly 4% of reads), 74.6% of RNA-seq clonotypes (roughly 49% of reads).

This TCR was sampled from a donor over 35 with multiple myeloma. Sequenced input: a population of CD138-negative cells sorted from bone marrow. This chain joins TRBV7-9 and TRBJ2-1; 8 nucleotides agree with TRBD2. CDR3 loop: CASSQGLAGRSYNEQFF. Written as DNA, the CDR3 is TGTGCCAGCAGCCAGGGGTTAGCGGGAAGGTCCTACAATGAGCAGTTCTTC.